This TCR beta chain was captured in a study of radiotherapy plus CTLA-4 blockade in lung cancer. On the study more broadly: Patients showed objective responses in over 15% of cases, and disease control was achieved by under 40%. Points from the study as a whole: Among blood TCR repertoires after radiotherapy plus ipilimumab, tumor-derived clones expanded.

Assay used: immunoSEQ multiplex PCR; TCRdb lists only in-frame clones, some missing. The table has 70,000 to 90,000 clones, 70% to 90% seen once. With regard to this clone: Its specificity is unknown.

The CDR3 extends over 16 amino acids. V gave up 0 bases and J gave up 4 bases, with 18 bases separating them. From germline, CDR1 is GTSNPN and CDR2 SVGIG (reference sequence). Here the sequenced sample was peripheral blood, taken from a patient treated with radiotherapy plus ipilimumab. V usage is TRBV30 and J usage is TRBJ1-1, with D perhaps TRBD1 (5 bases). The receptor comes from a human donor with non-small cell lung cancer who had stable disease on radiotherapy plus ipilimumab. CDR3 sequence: CAWSVVGRGEVTEAFF. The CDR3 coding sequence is TGTGCCTGGAGTGTTGTGGGAAGGGGCGAGGTCACTGAAGCTTTCTTT.